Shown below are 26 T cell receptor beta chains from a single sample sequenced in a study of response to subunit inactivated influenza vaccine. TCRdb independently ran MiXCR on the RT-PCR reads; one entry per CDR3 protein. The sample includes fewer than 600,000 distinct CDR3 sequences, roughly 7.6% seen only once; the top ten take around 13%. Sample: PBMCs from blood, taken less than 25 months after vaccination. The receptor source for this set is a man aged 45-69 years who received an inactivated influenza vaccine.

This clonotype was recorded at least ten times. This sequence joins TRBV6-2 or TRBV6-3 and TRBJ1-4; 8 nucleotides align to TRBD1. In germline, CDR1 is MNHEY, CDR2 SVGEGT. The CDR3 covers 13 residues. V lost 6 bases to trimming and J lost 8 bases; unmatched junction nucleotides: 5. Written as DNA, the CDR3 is TGTGCCAGCAGCAGGGGGCTTTGGGAAAAACTGTTTTTT. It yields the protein CASSRGLWEKLFF.

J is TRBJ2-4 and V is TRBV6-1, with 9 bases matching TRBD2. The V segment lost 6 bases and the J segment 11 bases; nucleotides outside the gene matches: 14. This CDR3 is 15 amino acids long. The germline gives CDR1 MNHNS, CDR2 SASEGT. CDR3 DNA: TGTGCCAGCAGCCAGCGGGGGGACGGCGGGGCTGTTCAGTACTTC. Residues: CASSQRGDGGAVQYF.

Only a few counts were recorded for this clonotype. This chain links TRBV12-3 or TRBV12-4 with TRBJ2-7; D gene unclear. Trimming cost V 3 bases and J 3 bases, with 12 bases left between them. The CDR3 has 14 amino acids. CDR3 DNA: TGTGCCAGCAGTTTGGGCAGAAGAAACTACGAGCAGTACTTC. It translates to CASSLGRRNYEQYF.

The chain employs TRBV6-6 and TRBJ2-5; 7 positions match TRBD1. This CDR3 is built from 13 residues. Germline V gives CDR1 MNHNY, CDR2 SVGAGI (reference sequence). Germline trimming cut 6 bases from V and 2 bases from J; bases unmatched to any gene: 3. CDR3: CASRGQSQETQYF. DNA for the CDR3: TGTGCCAGCAGGGGACAGTCACAAGAGACCCAGTACTTC.

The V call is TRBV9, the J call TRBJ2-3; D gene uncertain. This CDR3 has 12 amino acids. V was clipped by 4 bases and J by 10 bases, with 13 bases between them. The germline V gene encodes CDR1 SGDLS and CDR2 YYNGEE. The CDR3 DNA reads TGTGCCAGCAGCCAGTTCGCGGAACCGCAGTATTTT. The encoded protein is CASSQFAEPQYF.

CDR3 region: CASSQDGIYEQYF. The CDR3 bases are TGTGCCAGCAGCCAAGATGGAATCTACGAGCAGTACTTC. The rearrangement uses TRBV4-2 and TRBJ2-7; D call uncertain. Trimming shortened V by 0 bases and J by 3 bases, and 6 bases separated the two germline ends. CDR3 length: 13 residues. CDR1 is LGHNA, CDR2 YNFKEQ, per germline.

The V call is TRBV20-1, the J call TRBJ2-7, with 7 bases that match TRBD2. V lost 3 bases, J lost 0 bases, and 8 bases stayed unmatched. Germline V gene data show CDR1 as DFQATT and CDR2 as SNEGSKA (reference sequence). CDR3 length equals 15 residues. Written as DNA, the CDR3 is TGCAGTGCTAGGAGTCTAGCGGTGAGCTCCTACGAGCAGTACTTC. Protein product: CSARSLAVSSYEQYF.

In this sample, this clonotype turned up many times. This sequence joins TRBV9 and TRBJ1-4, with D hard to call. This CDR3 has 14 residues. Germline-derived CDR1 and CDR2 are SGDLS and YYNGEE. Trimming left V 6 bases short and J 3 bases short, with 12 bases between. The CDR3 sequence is CASMKGLPNEKLFF. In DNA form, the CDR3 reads TGTGCCAGCATGAAGGGCCTGCCTAATGAAAAACTGTTTTTT.

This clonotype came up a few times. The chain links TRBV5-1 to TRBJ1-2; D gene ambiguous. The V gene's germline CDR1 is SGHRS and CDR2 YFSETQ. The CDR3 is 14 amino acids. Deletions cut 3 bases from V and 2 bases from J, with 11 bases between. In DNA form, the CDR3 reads TGCGCCAGCAGCTCCGGTGGAGGAAACTATGGCTACACCTTC. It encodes CASSSGGGNYGYTF. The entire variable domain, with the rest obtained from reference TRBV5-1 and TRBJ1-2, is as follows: KAGVTQTPRYLIKTRGQQVTLSCSPISGHRSVSWYQQTPGQGLQFLFEYFSETQRNKGNFPGRFSGRQFSNSRSEMNVSTLELGDSALYLCASSSGGGNYGYTFGSGTRLTVV.

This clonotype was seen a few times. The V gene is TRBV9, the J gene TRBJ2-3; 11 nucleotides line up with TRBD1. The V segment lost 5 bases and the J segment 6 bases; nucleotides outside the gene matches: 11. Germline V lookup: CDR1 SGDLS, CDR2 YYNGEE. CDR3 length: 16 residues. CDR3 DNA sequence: TGTGCCAGCAGGAAAGGACAGGGGGCTGGATGGGATACGCAGTATTTT. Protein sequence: CASRKGQGAGWDTQYF.

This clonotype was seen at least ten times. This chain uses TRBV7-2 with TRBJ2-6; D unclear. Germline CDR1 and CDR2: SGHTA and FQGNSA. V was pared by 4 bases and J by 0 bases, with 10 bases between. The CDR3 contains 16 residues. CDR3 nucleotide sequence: TGTGCCAGCAGCTCCCATATAGCCTCTGGGGCCAACGTCCTGACTTTC. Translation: CASSSHIASGANVLTF. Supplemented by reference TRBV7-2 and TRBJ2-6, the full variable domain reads GAGVSQSPSNKVTEKGKDVELRCDPISGHTALYWYRQSLGQGLEFLIYFQGNSAPDKSGLPSDRFSAERTGGSVSTLTIQRTQQEDSAVYLCASSSHIASGANVLTFGAGSRLTVL.

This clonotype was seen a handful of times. CDR3 amino acids: CASSLGQGLAGAEFEQYF. CDR3 sequence (DNA): TGTGCCAGCAGCTTAGGACAGGGATTAGCGGGAGCTGAATTCGAGCAGTACTTC. The V gene is TRBV11-1, the J gene TRBJ2-7; 9 nucleotides line up with TRBD2. V gave up 1 base and J gave up 6 bases; unmatched junction bases: 16. The CDR3 totals 18 residues. The germline gives CDR1 SGHAT, CDR2 FQDESV (reference sequence).

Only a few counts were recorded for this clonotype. CDR3: CASSNGIYRGETQYF. In nucleotides, the CDR3 is TGTGCCAGCAGCAATGGGATATACAGGGGTGAGACCCAGTACTTC. This chain connects TRBV7-2 to TRBJ2-5; 7 bases match TRBD1. The V gene end was trimmed by 5 bases and the J gene end by 5 bases; junction bases not matched to a gene: 11. The length of the CDR3 is 15 residues. The V gene's germline CDR1 is SGHTA and CDR2 FQGNSA.

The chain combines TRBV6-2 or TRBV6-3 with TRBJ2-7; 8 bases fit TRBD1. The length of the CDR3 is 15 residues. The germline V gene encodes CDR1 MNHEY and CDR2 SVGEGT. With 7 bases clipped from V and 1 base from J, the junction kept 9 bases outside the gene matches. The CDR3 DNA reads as TGTGCCAGCACCTCTTGGACAGGGCCATCCTACGAGCAGTACTTC. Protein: CASTSWTGPSYEQYF.

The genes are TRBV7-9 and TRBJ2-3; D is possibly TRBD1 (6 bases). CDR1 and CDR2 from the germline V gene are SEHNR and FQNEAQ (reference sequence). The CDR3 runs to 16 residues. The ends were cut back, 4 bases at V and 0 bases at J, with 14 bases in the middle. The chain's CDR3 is CASSYAGTSSTDTQYF. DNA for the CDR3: TGTGCCAGCAGCTACGCCGGGACATCTAGCACAGATACGCAGTATTTT.

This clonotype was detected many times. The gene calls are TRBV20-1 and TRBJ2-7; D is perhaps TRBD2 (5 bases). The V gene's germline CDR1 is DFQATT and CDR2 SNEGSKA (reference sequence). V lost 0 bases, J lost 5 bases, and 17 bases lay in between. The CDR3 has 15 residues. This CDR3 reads CSARDLIGGRDEQYF. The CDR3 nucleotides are TGCAGTGCTAGAGATCTGATTGGCGGGCGGGACGAGCAGTACTTC.

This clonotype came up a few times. CDR3: CASSQEAGQIRSYNEQFF. CDR3 coding DNA: TGTGCCAGCAGCCAAGAAGCGGGCCAAATCCGCTCCTACAATGAGCAGTTCTTC. This rearrangement joins TRBV3-1 to TRBJ2-1; D possibly corresponds to TRBD2 (6 bases). V was shortened by 0 bases and J by 0 bases, with 15 bases between the two germline ends. Germline V gene lookup returns CDR1 LGHDT and CDR2 YNNKEL (reference sequence). The CDR3 has 18 residues.

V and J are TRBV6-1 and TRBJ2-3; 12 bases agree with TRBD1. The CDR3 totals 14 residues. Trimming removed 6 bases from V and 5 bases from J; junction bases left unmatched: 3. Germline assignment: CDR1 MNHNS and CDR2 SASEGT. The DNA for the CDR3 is TGTGCCAGCAGCCGGGACAGGGGGCGAGATACGCAGTATTTT. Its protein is CASSRDRGRDTQYF.

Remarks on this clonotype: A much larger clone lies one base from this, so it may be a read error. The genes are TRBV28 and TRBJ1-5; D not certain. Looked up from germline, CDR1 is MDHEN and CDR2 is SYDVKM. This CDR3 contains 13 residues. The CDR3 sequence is CASSWRSYQSQHF. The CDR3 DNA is TGTGCCAGCAGTTGGAGGTCCTATCAGTCCCAGCATTTT.

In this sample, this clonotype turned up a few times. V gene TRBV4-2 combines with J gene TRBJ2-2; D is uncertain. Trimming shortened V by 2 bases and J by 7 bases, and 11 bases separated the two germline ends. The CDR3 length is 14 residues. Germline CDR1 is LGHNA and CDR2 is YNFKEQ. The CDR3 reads CASSQNLENGELFF. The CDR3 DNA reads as TGTGCCAGCAGCCAAAATCTCGAGAACGGGGAGCTGTTTTTT.

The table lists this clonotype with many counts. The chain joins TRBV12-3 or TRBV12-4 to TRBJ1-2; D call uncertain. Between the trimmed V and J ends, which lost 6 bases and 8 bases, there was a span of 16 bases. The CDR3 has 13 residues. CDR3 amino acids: CASSTGPVRGYTF. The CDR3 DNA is TGTGCCAGCAGCACTGGACCCGTCCGGGGCTACACCTTC.

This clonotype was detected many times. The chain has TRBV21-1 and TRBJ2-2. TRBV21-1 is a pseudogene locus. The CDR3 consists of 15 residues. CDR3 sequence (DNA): TGTGCCAGCAGCAGAGCGGGAACGAACACCGGGGAGCTGTTTTTT. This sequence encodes CASSRAGTNTGELFF.

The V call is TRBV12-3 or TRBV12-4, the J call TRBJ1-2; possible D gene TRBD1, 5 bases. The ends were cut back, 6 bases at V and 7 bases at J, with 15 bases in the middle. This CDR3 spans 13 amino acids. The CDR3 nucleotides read TGTGCCAGCAGGCGGGGGTCGATCAGTGGCTACACCTTC. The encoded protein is CASRRGSISGYTF.

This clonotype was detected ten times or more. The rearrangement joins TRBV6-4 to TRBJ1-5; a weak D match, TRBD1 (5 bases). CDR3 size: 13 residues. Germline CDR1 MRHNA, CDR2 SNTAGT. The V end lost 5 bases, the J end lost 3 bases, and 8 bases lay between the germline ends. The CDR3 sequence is CASSPGYNQPQHF. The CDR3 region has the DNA TGTGCCAGCAGTCCAGGGTACAATCAGCCCCAGCATTTT.

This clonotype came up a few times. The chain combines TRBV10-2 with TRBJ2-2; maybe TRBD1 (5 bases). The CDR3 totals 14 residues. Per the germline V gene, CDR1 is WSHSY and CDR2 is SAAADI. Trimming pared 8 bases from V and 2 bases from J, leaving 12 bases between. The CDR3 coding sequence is TGCGCCAGCGTGGGGCAGGCTAACACCGGGGAGCTGTTTTTT. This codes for CASVGQANTGELFF.

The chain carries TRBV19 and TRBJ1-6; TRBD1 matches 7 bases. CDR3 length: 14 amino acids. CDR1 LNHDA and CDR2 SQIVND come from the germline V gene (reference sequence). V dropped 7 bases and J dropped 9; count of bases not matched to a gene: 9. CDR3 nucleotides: TGTGCCAGTACCCCGACAGGGTCTGGTTCACCCCTCCACTTT. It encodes CASTPTGSGSPLHF.